This TCR beta chain emerged from a study of shared clonotypes between healthy human individuals. Study background: The study enrolled two women and a few men aged 18 to 49.

Each unsorted PBMC replicate got 300 ng genomic DNA, around 30,000 genomes. Ten immunoSEQ deep assay plates were used by the authors to sequence unsorted PBMC DNA. Clones were sequenced by immunoSEQ multiplex PCR, and TCRdb holds only the in-frame ones, with some missing. The sample consists of about half a million clones, about four fifths of them appearing once. Trimming took off 8 bases at V and 0 bases at J, with 10 bases between the two ends. In germline, CDR1 is MNHNY, CDR2 SVGAGI (reference sequence). The CDR3 contains 13 residues. This clone appeared a few times. This chain links TRBV6-6 with TRBJ1-1; D unresolved. This clonotype originated in a woman aged 35 to 49 in good health. Some clones in this sample may be carry-over from other donors' samples. Sequenced input: PBMCs. The CDR3 sequence: CASERAMNTEAFF. The CDR3 DNA follows: TGTGCCAGCGAGCGTGCGATGAACACTGAAGCTTTCTTT.